Listed below are T cell receptor beta chains from one sample, sequenced in a study of blood T cell repertoires in COVID-19. The table came from immunoSEQ multiplex PCR; TCRdb's copy has only in-frame clones and leaves some out. The data contain about 70,000 clones, more than 75% of them seen just once; the ten biggest clones take up 7.5% to 9.5%. The material sequenced was peripheral blood. Source of these receptors: a human donor in a cohort sampled during active COVID-19. Both conserved end residues are part of each CDR3. The D gene is left open where the match is weak. Clone size is not always given. Where it is, it says once, few, many or a class for expanded clones.

J gene,CDR3 length,D gene,clone size,V gene,CDR3 DNA,CDR3 protein
TRBJ1-3,17,NA,NA,TRBV7-9,TGTGCCAGCAGCTTCCTAGGGACTGCTGGGGCGGGAAACACCATATATTTT,CASSFLGTAGAGNTIYF
TRBJ1-1,16,NA,NA,TRBV4-1,TGCGCCAGCAGCCAAGATGCTGCAGGGTCGAGAACTGAAGCTTTCTTT,CASSQDAAGSRTEAFF
TRBJ2-2,18,TRBD1,NA,TRBV5-4,TGTGCCAGCAGCTCCCTAAACAGGGGAGTGGCGGGCACCGGGGAGCTGTTTTTT,CASSSLNRGVAGTGELFF
TRBJ2-7,13,TRBD1,NA,TRBV27,TGTGCCAGCACGCCCGGACAGGGCTACGAGCAGTACTTC,CASTPGQGYEQYF
TRBJ1-3,15,NA,NA,TRBV9,TGTGCCAGCAGCGTAGAGGCGGGACCCGTGGGCACCATATATTTT,CASSVEAGPVGTIYF
TRBJ2-2,13,NA,NA,TRBV6-2/TRBV6-3,TGTGCCAGCAGTCTCAGGGTCACCGGGGAGCTGTTTTTT,CASSLRVTGELFF
TRBJ2-7,16,NA,NA,TRBV28,TGTGCCAGCAGTTCCCTCAGGGGAAGCCGAACCTACGAGCAGTACTTC,CASSSLRGSRTYEQYF
TRBJ1-5,14,NA,NA,TRBV10-3,TGTGCCATCAGTGTTATCGGGGGAAATCAGCCCCAGCATTTT,CAISVIGGNQPQHF
TRBJ2-7,12,TRBD1,once,TRBV19,TGTGCCAGTAGTGGGACAGGGCTCGAGCAGTACTTC,CASSGTGLEQYF
TRBJ2-7,13,TRBD1,once,TRBV20-1,TGCAGTGCTGGTGACAGGGCCTCCTACGAGCAGTACTTC,CSAGDRASYEQYF
TRBJ1-2,16,TRBD1,NA,TRBV3-1/TRBV3-2,TGTGCCAGCAGCCAAGAGGGATATTCGACAGGGGATGGCTACACCTTC,CASSQEGYSTGDGYTF
TRBJ1-2,16,TRBD1,NA,TRBV19,TGTGCCAGTAGTGGACAGGGGGCGGTATGGAACTATGGCTACACCTTC,CASSGQGAVWNYGYTF
TRBJ1-1,14,TRBD1,NA,TRBV10-3,TGTGCCATCTCGGCGGGACAGGGGGTCACTGAAGCTTTCTTT,CAISAGQGVTEAFF
TRBJ1-5,14,TRBD1,NA,TRBV4-1,TGCGCCAGCAGCCCCCGGACAGGAAATCAGCCCCAGCATTTT,CASSPRTGNQPQHF
TRBJ1-2,19,TRBD1,NA,TRBV18,TGTGCCAGCTCACCACTAAGCGATTTCCGGGACAGTCGGAACTATGGCTACACCTTC,CASSPLSDFRDSRNYGYTF
TRBJ2-7,14,TRBD1,NA,TRBV2,TGTGCCAGCAGCAGCTTAGACAGGGACTACGAGCAGTACTTC,CASSSLDRDYEQYF
TRBJ2-3,17,TRBD2,NA,TRBV6-6,TGTGCCAGCAGTCCACCCGGACTAGCGGACCGCACAGATACGCAGTATTTT,CASSPPGLADRTDTQYF
TRBJ1-1,14,NA,NA,TRBV5-1,TGCGCCAGCAGCTCGGCCGACAGCAACACTGAAGCTTTCTTT,CASSSADSNTEAFF
TRBJ2-6,15,TRBD1,NA,TRBV30,TGTGCCTGGAGTGGGGACAGCGCTGGGGCCAACGTCCTGACTTTC,CAWSGDSAGANVLTF
TRBJ1-6,13,NA,NA,TRBV12-3/TRBV12-4,TGTGCCAGCAGTTGGGAGGAGAATTCACCCCTCCACTTT,CASSWEENSPLHF